These 26 T cell receptor beta chains were all obtained from the same sample, sequenced in a study of human T cells and chemical hapten exposure. Time point meaning: patch test 1, 2 weeks after DPC sensitization. Treatment indicated: therapeutic diphenylcyclopropenone sensitization with weekly scalp DPC. In TCRdb, the RACE reads were re-called with MiXCR into one record per CDR3 protein. The sample consists of 70,000 to 100,000 distinct CDR3 sequences, approximately 8% of them appearing once. The source was whole blood, collected in connection with sensitization to the hapten diphenylcyclopropenone (DPC). These receptors originate from a woman aged 25 to 39 with alopecia areata. Some clones in this sample may be carry-over from other donors' samples.

The rearrangement joins TRBV24-1 to TRBJ2-3; D may be TRBD2 (6 bases). The V end was cut by 7 bases, the J end by 0 bases, with 10 bases between. The CDR3 totals 14 residues. Per germline, CDR1 KGHDR and CDR2 SFDVKD. CDR3 nucleotides: TGTGCCACCAGGGGCACTAGCAGCACAGATACGCAGTATTTT. It codes for CATRGTSSTDTQYF.

This clonotype was seen ten or more times. The chain uses TRBV7-2 and TRBJ2-3; 8 bases are a match to TRBD2. The V gene end was trimmed by 3 bases and the J gene end by 1 base; junction bases not matched to a gene: 3. This CDR3 is built from 15 residues. Germline assignment: CDR1 SGHTA and CDR2 FQGNSA. The CDR3 loop reads CASSLQTSGTDTQYF. The CDR3 DNA is TGTGCCAGCAGCTTGCAGACTAGCGGCACAGATACGCAGTATTTT. Together with reference TRBV7-2 and TRBJ2-3, the CDR3 gives the full variable domain: GAGVSQSPSNKVTEKGKDVELRCDPISGHTALYWYRQSLGQGLEFLIYFQGNSAPDKSGLPSDRFSAERTGGSVSTLTIQRTQQEDSAVYLCASSLQTSGTDTQYFGPGTRLTVL.

This clonotype was seen many times. The gene calls are TRBV9 and TRBJ1-1; no definite D call. Between the trimmed V and J ends, which lost 4 bases and 2 bases, there was a span of 9 bases. Per germline, CDR1 SGDLS and CDR2 YYNGEE. This CDR3 has 13 residues. CDR3: CASSQEINTEAFF. CDR3 nucleotides: TGTGCCAGCAGCCAGGAAATCAACACTGAAGCTTTCTTT.

The V gene is TRBV2, the J gene TRBJ1-3; weak D call: TRBD1 (6 bases). The CDR3 length is 12 residues. Per the germline V gene, CDR1 is SNHLY and CDR2 is FYNNEI. V lost 8 bases and J 8 bases, leaving 13 bases between the germline ends. This CDR3 is CASGAGEHTIYF. The CDR3 coding sequence is TGTGCCAGCGGGGCAGGGGAGCACACCATATATTTT.

This clonotype was observed a handful of times. The chain couples TRBV7-2 to TRBJ1-1; D not resolved. Germline V CDR1 and CDR2: SGHTA, FQGNSA. This CDR3 spans 15 amino acids. V dropped 0 bases and J dropped 8 bases, with 16 bases sitting between them. For the CDR3, the DNA is TGTGCCAGCAGCTTAGCTTCTACCGTACTTGTAGAAGCTTTCTTT. It yields the protein CASSLASTVLVEAFF.

This clonotype was seen a handful of times. For the CDR3, the DNA is TGTGCCAGCTCACCTAACAGGGGGGATCAGCCCCAGCATTTT. Protein product: CASSPNRGDQPQHF. This chain links TRBV18 with TRBJ1-5, with 8 positions matching TRBD1. The CDR3 loop spans 14 amino acids. Trimming took 3 bases from V and 5 from J; bases not matched to a gene: 3. Per germline, CDR1 KGHSH and CDR2 LQKENI.

This clonotype occurred many times. The chain combines TRBV20-1 with TRBJ2-7, with 10 bases aligning to TRBD2. The junction had 6 bases not matched to a gene; V was cut back by 6 bases and J by 7 bases. The CDR3 runs 12 residues. CDR1 DFQATT and CDR2 SNEGSKA come from the germline V gene (reference sequence). Here the CDR3 reads CSAAGLAREQYF. CDR3 sequence (DNA): TGCAGTGCCGCGGGACTAGCGAGAGAGCAGTACTTC.

This clonotype has at least ten counts. In DNA form, the CDR3 reads TGCAGTGCTAGAGAGGGTGGGGGCCAAGAGACCCAGTACTTC. This encodes CSAREGGGQETQYF. This sequence joins TRBV20-1 and TRBJ2-5, with D possibly being TRBD1 or TRBD2 (5 bases each). Germline CDR1 DFQATT, CDR2 SNEGSKA (reference sequence). V was clipped by 0 bases and J by 1 base, with 9 bases between them. The CDR3 consists of 14 residues.

In its sample, this clonotype was seen a few times. The chain employs TRBV28 and TRBJ2-7; 7 bases agree with TRBD1. CDR1 is MDHEN and CDR2 is SYDVKM in the germline V gene. This CDR3 has 16 amino acids. Unmatched junction bases numbered 13, after V lost 6 bases and J lost 2 bases. CDR3 loop: CASRKNRGLFPYEQYF. CDR3 nucleotides: TGTGCCAGCAGGAAAAACAGGGGTTTGTTCCCCTACGAGCAGTACTTC.

Ten or more counts support this clonotype. The chain links TRBV30 to TRBJ2-3; no firm D call. The CDR3 consists of 14 residues. V lost 4 bases, J lost 2 bases, and 13 bases lay in between. The germline V gene encodes CDR1 GTSNPN and CDR2 SVGIG (reference sequence). The CDR3 region has the DNA TGTGCCTGGATAGGAAGAAAATTCACAGATACGCAGTATTTT. Amino acid sequence: CAWIGRKFTDTQYF.

This clonotype was observed a handful of times. This rearrangement joins TRBV6-2 or TRBV6-3 to TRBJ2-7; a weak D match, TRBD2 (5 bases). CDR1 and CDR2 (germline): MNHEY, SVGEGT. The V end was cut by 2 bases, the J end by 2 bases, with 10 bases between. This CDR3 contains 14 residues. The chain's CDR3 is CASSYGRDPYEQYF. In nucleotides, the CDR3 is TGTGCCAGCAGTTACGGTCGGGATCCCTACGAGCAGTACTTC.

Comment on this clonotype: This may arise from a read error, as a much more abundant clone is one base away. The chain couples TRBV12-3 or TRBV12-4 to TRBJ2-7; D gene ambiguous. This CDR3 region has 11 residues. The CDR3 protein is CASSSLDEQNF. CDR3 bases: TGTGCCAGCTCGAGTTTGGACGAGCAGAACTTC.

This clonotype was observed at least ten times. V gene TRBV7-2 combines with J gene TRBJ2-3, with 7 nucleotides matching TRBD1. Trimming cost V 5 bases and J 2 bases; bases outside gene matches: 7. The CDR3 extends over 15 amino acids. Germline V gene sequence: CDR1 SGHTA, CDR2 FQGNSA. The CDR3 region has the DNA TGTGCCAGCAGCCACCGACAGGGATCCACAGATACGCAGTATTTT. Translating gives CASSHRQGSTDTQYF.

This clonotype was seen repeatedly, ten times or more. The chain combines TRBV2 with TRBJ2-6, with TRBD1 identical over 10 bases. The CDR3 is 17 residues long. CDR1 is SNHLY, CDR2 FYNNEI, per germline. J was trimmed by 2 bases and V by 5 bases; bases with no gene match: 6. The CDR3 DNA is TGTGCCAGCAGTATAGGACAGGGGGTGCCTGGGGCCAACGTCCTGACTTTC. Translating gives CASSIGQGVPGANVLTF.

This clonotype was found many times. The V and J genes are TRBV6-4 and TRBJ2-2; D gene ambiguous. CDR3 length: 14 residues. Germline loops: CDR1 MRHNA, CDR2 SNTAGT. V was cut by 2 bases and J by 8 bases, with 12 bases left in between. The CDR3 region is CASSDGDQSGELFF. The DNA of the CDR3 is TGTGCCAGCAGTGACGGGGATCAATCGGGGGAGCTGTTTTTT.

The chain combines TRBV7-9 with TRBJ1-1; D is perhaps TRBD1 (5 bases). Trimming shortened V by 5 bases and J by 4 bases, and 17 bases separated the two germline ends. CDR1 SEHNR and CDR2 FQNEAQ come from the germline V gene (reference sequence). This CDR3 contains 15 residues. CDR3 DNA sequence: TGTGCCAGCAGCCCCGGAGTCGGGGCGGGCACTGAAGCTTTCTTT. This codes for CASSPGVGAGTEAFF.

This clonotype has at least ten counts. The chain uses TRBV29-1 and TRBJ2-7; D is unresolved. The CDR3 is 14 residues long. V lost 4 bases to trimming and J lost 0 bases, with 13 bases between them. Per germline, CDR1 SQVTM and CDR2 ANQGSEA. In nucleotides, the CDR3 is TGCAGCGTTGTCTGGCAGGTGACCTCCTACGAGCAGTACTTC. Translating it yields CSVVWQVTSYEQYF.

This clonotype has at least ten counts. The chain links TRBV6-5 to TRBJ1-1; the D is unclear. This CDR3 has 12 residues. CDR1 is MNHEY and CDR2 is SVGAGI in the germline V gene. The V gene lost 6 bases and the J gene lost 1 base, with 6 bases spanning the gap. For the CDR3, the DNA is TGTGCCAGCAGCCAATCGAACACTGAAGCTTTCTTT. Amino acid sequence: CASSQSNTEAFF.

This clonotype was seen more than once but under ten times. The chain joins TRBV20-1 to TRBJ1-4; TRBD1 aligns across 9 bases. This CDR3 has 13 residues. In germline, CDR1 is DFQATT, CDR2 SNEGSKA (reference sequence). V shed 5 bases and J 7 bases; nucleotides not matched to a gene: 5. The CDR3 sequence is CSADTGGGEKLFF. Written as DNA, the CDR3 is TGCAGTGCTGATACAGGGGGCGGTGAAAAACTGTTTTTT.

This clonotype was observed at least ten times. The V and J genes are TRBV29-1 and TRBJ1-1; TRBD1 is a possible D gene (5 bases). This CDR3 region has 13 residues. Trimming stripped 3 bases from V and 1 base from J, with 9 bases between. CDR1 is SQVTM, CDR2 ANQGSEA, per germline. CDR3 DNA sequence: TGCAGCGTTGATCGGGGGAGGAACACTGAAGCTTTCTTT. The encoded protein is CSVDRGRNTEAFF.

Ten or more counts support this clonotype. V gene TRBV6-5 combines with J gene TRBJ1-2, with 10 bases matching TRBD1. This CDR3 has 15 amino acids. The V and J ends lost 6 bases and 4 bases, in that order; junction bases with no gene match: 8. Germline V gene sequence: CDR1 MNHEY, CDR2 SVGAGI. CDR3 coding DNA: TGTGCCAGCAGCCTACGGGGACAGGGGACCTATGGCTACACCTTC. Encoded protein: CASSLRGQGTYGYTF.

This clonotype was counted ten times or more. The chain is built from TRBV27 and TRBJ2-5, with D possibly TRBD1 on 5 matching bases. The CDR3 contains 13 residues. Trimming pared 5 bases from V and 2 bases from J, leaving 9 bases between. Germline CDR1 MNHEY, CDR2 SMNVEV (reference sequence). Here the CDR3 DNA reads TGTGCCAGCAGTAGACAGCCGCAAGAGACCCAGTACTTC. Its translation: CASSRQPQETQYF.

The chain is built from TRBV21-1 and TRBJ2-4; the table assigns TRBD1, which was not confirmed against the DNA. TRBV21-1 is marked as a pseudogene. The length of the CDR3 is 16 residues. The CDR3 nucleotides read TGTGCCAGCAGCCTAAATACAGGGGAGTCCAAAAACATTCAGTACTTC. It encodes CASSLNTGESKNIQYF.

This clonotype was seen more than once but under ten times. The rearrangement links TRBV2 to TRBJ1-1; 9 bases line up with TRBD1. Germline CDR1 is SNHLY and CDR2 is FYNNEI. CDR3 length: 15 amino acids. V was clipped by 6 bases and J by 0 bases; unmatched bases: 5. The CDR3 reads CASRDRGFLNTEAFF. The CDR3 DNA reads as TGTGCCAGCAGAGACAGGGGGTTCCTGAACACTGAAGCTTTCTTT. The whole variable domain, filled in from reference TRBV2 and TRBJ1-1, reads EPEVTQTPSHQVTQMGQEVILRCVPISNHLYFYWYRQILGQKVEFLVSFYNNEISEKSEIFDDQFSVERPDGSNFTLKIRSTKLEDSAMYFCASRDRGFLNTEAFFGQGTRLTVV.

The chain carries TRBV2 and TRBJ2-3, with D possibly matching TRBD2 (5 bases). V gave up 5 bases and J gave up 0 bases, with 12 bases separating them. Germline-derived CDR1 and CDR2 are SNHLY and FYNNEI. The CDR3 length is 15 residues. The CDR3 here is CASSQLETSTDTQYF. The CDR3 bases are TGTGCCAGCAGTCAACTAGAAACTAGCACAGATACGCAGTATTTT.

This clonotype was counted between two and nine times. The genes are TRBV29-1 and TRBJ1-2, with D perhaps matching TRBD1 (6 bases). Germline CDR1 and CDR2: SQVTM and ANQGSEA. This CDR3 spans 13 amino acids. V shed 6 bases and J shed 2 bases, with 13 bases lying between them. The CDR3 bases are TGCAGCGTCGATCCGACAGGCAACTATGGCTACACCTTC. Its translation is CSVDPTGNYGYTF.